What follows describes a single TCR beta chain. This CDR3 is built from 15 residues. V lost 10 bases to trimming and J lost 1 base; unmatched junction nucleotides: 7. Germline V gives CDR1 MNHEY, CDR2 SMNVEV (reference sequence). The record originates from a study of shared clonotypes between healthy human individuals. Clones were sequenced by immunoSEQ multiplex PCR, and TCRdb holds only the in-frame ones, with some missing. The sample contains some 2.4 million clones, 93% of which appear only once. This receptor was obtained from a man aged 18 to 35 in good health. Some clones in this sample may be carry-over from other donors' samples. The sequencing input was naive CD4+ T cells from PBMCs. Noted subset: CD45RA+ positively selected. V usage is TRBV27 and J usage is TRBJ1-1; 12 bases fit TRBD1. The CDR3 bases are TGTGCCACGGGGACAGGGGGCGTAGAGAACACTGAAGCTTTCTTT. Protein: CATGTGGVENTEAFF.